The rows below give T cell receptor beta chains drawn from one sample of a study of T-cell reconstitution after alpha-beta-depleted transplantation in children. MiXCR, applied by TCRdb to the PCR reads, yields one record per CDR3 protein. The table has 75,000 to 80,000 distinct CDR3 sequences, 15% to 20% seen once; the top ten hold 50% to 65%. The material sequenced was PBMCs, mostly from graft donor cells, taken 360 days after TCRalphabeta/CD19-depleted stem cell transplant. Receptors originate from a male patient aged 2-10 years who had a stem cell transplant for acute lymphoblastic leukemia, so the T cells may come from the graft donor. CDR3s include the opening cysteine and the closing phenylalanine or tryptophan. A D gene is named only where the DNA matches it firmly. Size tells how often a clone was seen (once, few, many) or the class of an expanded clone, and some rows leave it out.

J,size,V,D,DNA,CDR3
TRBJ2-7,.,TRBV4-1,TRBD2,TGCGCCAGCAGCCAAGATAGGGCTAGCGGGAGGATCTACGAGCAGTACTTC,CASSQDRASGRIYEQYF
TRBJ2-5,few,TRBV10-1,.,TGCGCCAGCAGTGAGTCGGGGCAAGAGACCCAGTACTTC,CASSESGQETQYF
TRBJ1-1,.,TRBV27,.,TGTGCCAGCAGTTTATTCGCAGGGAGGGCTGAAGCTTTCTTT,CASSLFAGRAEAFF
TRBJ1-1,.,TRBV27,.,TGTGCCAGCAGTTTATGGGCAGGAATGAACACTGAAGCTTTCTTT,CASSLWAGMNTEAFF
TRBJ2-7,few,TRBV6-1,.,TGTGCCAGCAGCTCCGGGGTGGCTAGCTCCTACGAGCAGTACTTC,CASSSGVASSYEQYF
TRBJ1-5,.,TRBV10-2,.,TGCGCCAGCAGTGAGTCCTGGAGCAATCAGCCCCAGCATTTT,CASSESWSNQPQHF
TRBJ2-3,few,TRBV2,TRBD2,TGTGCCAGCATAGCTTCTAGCGGGAGAACAGATACGCAGTATTTT,CASIASSGRTDTQYF
TRBJ1-5,.,TRBV29-1,.,TGCAGCGTAGTGGAGGGCAATCAGCCCCAGCATTTT,CSVVEGNQPQHF
TRBJ2-5,.,TRBV5-1,.,TGCGCCAGCAGCTTGAGAGGGGCCCCACAAGAGACCCAGTACTTC,CASSLRGAPQETQYF
TRBJ2-3,.,TRBV6-2/TRBV6-3,TRBD2,TGTGCCAGCGGACTAGCGGGAGATGGTGATACGCAGTATTTT,CASGLAGDGDTQYF
TRBJ2-7,few,TRBV10-1,TRBD1,TGCGCCAGCAGTGAGTCGAGAGGGGGCTTTTACGAGCAGTACTTC,CASSESRGGFYEQYF
TRBJ1-1,many,TRBV7-8,.,TGTGCCAGCAGCTTAGCGCGAGGGTTTGAAGCTTTCTTT,CASSLARGFEAFF
TRBJ2-3,many,TRBV29-1,TRBD2,TGCAGCGTACCGGGACTAGCGGTCTCCGGCACAGATACGCAGTATTTT,CSVPGLAVSGTDTQYF
TRBJ2-7,few,TRBV3-1,TRBD2,TGTGCCAGCAGCCGGACTAGCGGGGGCTACTCCTACGAGCAGTACTTC,CASSRTSGGYSYEQYF
TRBJ2-7,many,TRBV14,.,TGTGCCAGCAGCCAAGGGGACAAGACCCGACAGTACTTC,CASSQGDKTRQYF
TRBJ2-7,few,TRBV12-3/TRBV12-4,.,TGTGCCAGCAGTCCCTCAGTAGCTCGGGGCAGGAACTACGAGCAGTACTTC,CASSPSVARGRNYEQYF
TRBJ1-5,few,TRBV10-3,.,TGTGCCATCAGTGATGGGAACCAGCCCCAGCATTTT,CAISDGNQPQHF
TRBJ2-2,few,TRBV5-1,.,TGCGCCAGCAGCTTAGGCAGTCGGACCGGGGAGCTGTTTTTT,CASSLGSRTGELFF
TRBJ2-5,.,TRBV10-3,.,TGTGCCATCAGCCCCAGCGGAGTCGGGGAGACCCAGTACTTC,CAISPSGVGETQYF
TRBJ1-1,few,TRBV12-3/TRBV12-4,.,TGTGCCAGCAGTTGGGAGAACACTGAAGCTTTCTTT,CASSWENTEAFF
TRBJ2-5,.,TRBV7-2,.,TGTGCCAGCAGCCCGCAGGGGCTTTGGGAAGAGACCCAGTACTTC,CASSPQGLWEETQYF